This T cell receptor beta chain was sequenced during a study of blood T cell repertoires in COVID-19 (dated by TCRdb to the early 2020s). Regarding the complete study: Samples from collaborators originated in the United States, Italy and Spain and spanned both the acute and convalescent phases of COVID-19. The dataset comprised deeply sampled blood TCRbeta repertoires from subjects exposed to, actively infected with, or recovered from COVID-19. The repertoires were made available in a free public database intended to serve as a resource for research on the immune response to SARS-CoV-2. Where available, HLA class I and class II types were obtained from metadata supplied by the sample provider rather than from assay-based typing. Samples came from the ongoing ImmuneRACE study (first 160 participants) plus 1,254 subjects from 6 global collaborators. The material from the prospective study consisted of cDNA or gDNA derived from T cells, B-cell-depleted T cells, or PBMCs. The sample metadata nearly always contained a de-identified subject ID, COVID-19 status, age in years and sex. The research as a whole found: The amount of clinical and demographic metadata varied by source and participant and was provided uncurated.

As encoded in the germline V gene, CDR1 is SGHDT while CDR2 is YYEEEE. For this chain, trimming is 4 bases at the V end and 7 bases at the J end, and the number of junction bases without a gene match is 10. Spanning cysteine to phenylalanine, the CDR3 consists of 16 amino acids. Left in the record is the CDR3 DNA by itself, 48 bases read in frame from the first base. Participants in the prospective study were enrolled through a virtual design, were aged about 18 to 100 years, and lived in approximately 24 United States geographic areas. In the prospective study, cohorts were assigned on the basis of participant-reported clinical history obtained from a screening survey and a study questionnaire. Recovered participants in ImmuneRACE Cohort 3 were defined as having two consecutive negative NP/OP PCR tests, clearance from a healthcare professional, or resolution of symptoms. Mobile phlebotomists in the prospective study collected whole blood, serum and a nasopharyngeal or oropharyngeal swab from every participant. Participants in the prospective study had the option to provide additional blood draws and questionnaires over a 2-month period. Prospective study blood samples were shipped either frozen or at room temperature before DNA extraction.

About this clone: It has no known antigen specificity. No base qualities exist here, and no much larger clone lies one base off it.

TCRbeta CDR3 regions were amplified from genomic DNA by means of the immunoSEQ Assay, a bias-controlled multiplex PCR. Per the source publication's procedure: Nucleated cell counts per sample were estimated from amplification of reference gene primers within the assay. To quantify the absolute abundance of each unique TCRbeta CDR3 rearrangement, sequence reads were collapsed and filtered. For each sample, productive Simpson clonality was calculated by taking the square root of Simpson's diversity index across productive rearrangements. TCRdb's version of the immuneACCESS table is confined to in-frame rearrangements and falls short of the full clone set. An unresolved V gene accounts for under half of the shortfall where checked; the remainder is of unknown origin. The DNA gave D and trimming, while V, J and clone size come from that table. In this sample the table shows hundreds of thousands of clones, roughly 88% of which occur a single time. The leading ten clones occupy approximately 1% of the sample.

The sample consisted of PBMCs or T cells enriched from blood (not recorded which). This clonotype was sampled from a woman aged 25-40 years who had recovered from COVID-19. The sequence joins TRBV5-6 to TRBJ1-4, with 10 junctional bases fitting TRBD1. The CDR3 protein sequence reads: CASSPFPGQGGEKLFF. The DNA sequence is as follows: TGTGCCAGCAGCCCATTCCCCGGACAGGGGGGTGAAAAACTGTTTTTT.